The 29 T cell receptor beta chains reported below all come from one sample, sequenced in a study of cytomegalovirus exposure and HLA in healthy donors. PCR was performed using 60 Vbeta and 13 Jbeta primers. The table came from immunoSEQ multiplex PCR; TCRdb's copy has only in-frame clones and leaves some out. The data show about 100,000 clones, roughly 71% seen once. The sequenced material came from PBMCs. These receptors came from a man in his forties in good health and CMV-seropositive.

The chain employs TRBV29-1 and TRBJ2-3; TRBD2 agrees at 7 bases. V gave up 4 bases and J gave up 4 bases; unmatched junction bases: 5. Germline CDR1 SQVTM, CDR2 ANQGSEA. The CDR3 is 13 amino acids. The CDR3 protein is CSVGSGISDTQYF. In DNA, the CDR3 is TGCAGCGTTGGGAGCGGGATCTCAGATACGCAGTATTTT.

Notes on this clone: Germline and junction disagree at one end, which may indicate a read error. This CDR3 is also generated by other DNA sequences in the sample. The J gene is TRBJ1-1, the V gene TRBV20-1; D gene ambiguous. In germline, CDR1 is DFQATT, CDR2 SNEGSKA (reference sequence). The CDR3 spans 10 residues. The CDR3 region is CSARDTEAFF. DNA for the CDR3: TGCAGTGCTAGAGACACAGAAGCTTTCTTT.

The gene calls are TRBV4-2 and TRBJ2-1; possible D gene TRBD2, 5 bases. Trimming stripped 0 bases from V and 9 bases from J, with 24 bases between. Per germline, CDR1 LGHNA and CDR2 YNFKEQ. This CDR3 region has 18 residues. In DNA form, the CDR3 reads TGTGCCAGCAGCCAAGATCCGGCTGGAGGAGCCCCCTCCGGTGAGCAGTTCTTC. Translation gives CASSQDPAGGAPSGEQFF.

The chain joins TRBV9 to TRBJ1-2; weak D call: TRBD1 (5 bases). CDR1 and CDR2 from the germline V gene are SGDLS and YYNGEE. V lost 0 bases and J 4 bases, leaving 19 bases between the germline ends. There are 17 residues in the CDR3. Here the CDR3 DNA reads TGTGCCAGCAGCGTAGGGAAGAGGGGAGGCAGCGCCTATGGCTACACCTTC. It codes for CASSVGKRGGSAYGYTF.

This chain links TRBV6-5 with TRBJ1-2, with D perhaps TRBD1 (6 bases). Germline-derived CDR1 and CDR2 are MNHEY and SVGAGI. V was trimmed by 0 bases and J by 8 bases, leaving 13 bases between them. The CDR3 extends over 14 amino acids. CDR3 in DNA: TGTGCCAGCAGTTACTCGAGTTGGGGGCGCGGCTACACCTTC. Its translation: CASSYSSWGRGYTF.

In its sample, this clone was seen a few times. V usage is TRBV2 and J usage is TRBJ2-1, with 11 bases that match TRBD2. V shed 6 bases, J shed 3 bases, and the junction held 7 bases outside the gene matches. Looked up from germline, CDR1 is SNHLY and CDR2 is FYNNEI. The CDR3 runs to 16 residues. CDR3 DNA sequence: TGTGCCAGCAGCAGAGGGACTAGCGGATACTACAATGAGCAGTTCTTC. Its translation: CASSRGTSGYYNEQFF.

This clone was found a few times. The chain carries TRBV5-4 and TRBJ2-2, with TRBD2 matching 13 bases. The germline V gene has CDR1 SGHNT and CDR2 YYREEE (reference sequence). CDR3 length equals 16 residues. With 3 bases clipped from V and 7 bases from J, the junction kept 6 bases outside the gene matches. CDR3 sequence: CASSSGLAGVFGELFF. The CDR3, as DNA: TGTGCCAGCAGCTCTGGACTAGCGGGAGTCTTCGGGGAGCTGTTTTTT.

V and J are TRBV5-8 and TRBJ2-5; D ambiguous. Per the germline V gene, CDR1 is SGHTS and CDR2 is YDEGEE. V shed 1 base and J shed 2 bases, with 6 bases lying between them. CDR3 size: 13 residues. The CDR3 loop is CASSLTLQETQYF. The DNA for the CDR3 is TGTGCCAGCAGCTTGACACTACAAGAGACCCAGTACTTC.

The chain uses TRBV19 and TRBJ1-5; 8 bases agree with TRBD1. The ends lost 1 base at V and 4 bases at J; junction bases unmatched: 3. Germline V gives CDR1 LNHDA, CDR2 SQIVND (reference sequence). This CDR3 is built from 15 residues. The CDR3: CASSIVRGLNQPQHF. DNA of the CDR3: TGTGCCAGTAGTATAGTCAGGGGGCTTAATCAGCCCCAGCATTTT.

The chain carries TRBV18 and TRBJ1-5; 10 nucleotides align to TRBD1. V shed 6 bases and J 1 base; nucleotides not matched to a gene: 6. The CDR3 loop spans 16 amino acids. Germline lookup yields CDR1 KGHSH and CDR2 LQKENI. CDR3 protein: CASSLGQGESNQPQHF. As DNA, the CDR3 is TGTGCCAGCTCCCTAGGACAGGGGGAAAGCAATCAGCCCCAGCATTTT.

The chain couples TRBV19 to TRBJ2-7; D is undetermined. Trimming shortened V by 6 bases and J by 5 bases, and 17 bases separated the two germline ends. The V gene's germline CDR1 is LNHDA and CDR2 SQIVND (reference sequence). The CDR3 totals 14 residues. CDR3 sequence (DNA): TGTGCCAGTAGCACGTCCGAGACACACAACGAGCAGTACTTC. Translation: CASSTSETHNEQYF.

This chain joins TRBV4-2 and TRBJ1-3; TRBD1 matches 10 bases. CDR1 and CDR2 from the germline V gene are LGHNA and YNFKEQ. V dropped 7 bases and J dropped 0; count of bases not matched to a gene: 12. The CDR3 has 18 residues. The CDR3 sequence is CASTAGTGEMGSGNTIYF. CDR3 coding DNA: TGTGCCAGCACTGCCGGGACAGGGGAAATGGGCTCTGGAAACACCATATATTTT.

The genes are TRBV4-3 and TRBJ2-7; perhaps TRBD2 as D (5 bases). Deletions cut 0 bases from V and 1 base from J, with 10 bases between. Germline loops: CDR1 LGHNA, CDR2 YSLEER. This CDR3 contains 15 residues. The CDR3 reads CASSQDADSSYEQYF. Written as DNA, the CDR3 is TGCGCCAGCAGCCAAGATGCGGACTCATCCTACGAGCAGTACTTC.

The chain has TRBV6-1 and TRBJ1-1, with D possibly being TRBD1 (6 bases). Trimming cost V 4 bases and J 1 base, with 22 bases left between them. The germline V gene encodes CDR1 MNHNS and CDR2 SASEGT. CDR3 size: 18 residues. The CDR3 nucleotides are TGTGCCAGCAGTGTTGTTTTGCGTTCAAGGACAGAGAACACTGAAGCTTTCTTT. Its translation: CASSVVLRSRTENTEAFF.

In regard to this clone: The sample contains more than one DNA sequence encoding this CDR3. The chain recombines TRBV11-3 with TRBJ2-3, with 9 nucleotides matching TRBD1. The germline gives CDR1 SGHNT, CDR2 YENEEA. The J segment lost 1 base and the V segment lost 3 bases, leaving 5 bases of the junction unmatched. The CDR3 loop spans 16 amino acids. The CDR3 loop is CASSLSRDRGTDTQYF. The CDR3 bases are TGTGCCAGCAGCTTGTCCCGGGACAGGGGCACAGATACGCAGTATTTT.

The chain recombines TRBV27 with TRBJ1-1, with TRBD1 as a possible D gene (5 bases). The CDR3 covers 16 residues. In germline, CDR1 is MNHEY, CDR2 SMNVEV (reference sequence). Trimming removed 5 bases at V and 4 bases at J, with 20 bases between. The CDR3 loop reads CASSPRSMGRGTEAFF. CDR3 coding DNA: TGTGCCAGCAGTCCGCGTTCCATGGGAAGGGGCACTGAAGCTTTCTTT.

This clone has only one observation. The rearrangement uses TRBV29-1 and TRBJ2-3, with D perhaps matching TRBD2 (6 bases). The V gene lost 7 bases and the J gene lost 0 bases, with 14 bases spanning the gap. From germline, CDR1 is SQVTM and CDR2 ANQGSEA. The CDR3 runs to 14 residues. In nucleotides, the CDR3 is TGCAGCGGTCAGGACTACCCTAGCACAGATACGCAGTATTTT. Amino acids: CSGQDYPSTDTQYF.

V gene TRBV9 combines with J gene TRBJ2-1, with D perhaps TRBD2 (5 bases). The CDR3 consists of 15 residues. Germline CDR1 SGDLS, CDR2 YYNGEE. The ends were cut back, 0 bases at V and 7 bases at J, with 14 bases in the middle. In nucleotides, the CDR3 is TGTGCCAGCAGCGTAGTCGGAGGATGGTTAAATGAGCAGTTCTTC. Encoded protein: CASSVVGGWLNEQFF.

This chain uses TRBV7-5 with TRBJ2-7; the tabulated D call, TRBD2, remains unverified against the DNA. TRBV7-5 is flagged as a pseudogene. This CDR3 comprises 12 residues. The chain's CDR3 is CARSLREDEQYF. For the CDR3, the DNA is TGTGCCAGAAGCTTAAGAGAGGACGAGCAGTACTTC.

V gene TRBV10-3 combines with J gene TRBJ2-7, with D uncertain. CDR1 is ENHRY and CDR2 is SYGVKD in the germline V gene. The CDR3 has 14 amino acids. Trimming pared 6 bases from V and 1 base from J, leaving 13 bases between. The CDR3, as DNA: TGTGCCATCAGCCCGGGTCTGGATTCCTACGAGCAGTACTTC. Translating gives CAISPGLDSYEQYF.

The chain recombines TRBV10-2 with TRBJ1-1; no firm D call. CDR1 and CDR2 from the germline V gene are WSHSY and SAAADI. With 6 bases removed from V and 0 bases from J, the gap between germline ends came to 14 bases. There are 15 residues in the CDR3. The CDR3 DNA follows: TGCGCCAGCAGGGGAGCAGACTGGATGAACACTGAAGCTTTCTTT. This translates into CASRGADWMNTEAFF.

This chain links TRBV5-6 with TRBJ2-3; TRBD1 agrees at 8 bases. The J segment lost 1 base and the V segment lost 1 base, leaving 5 bases of the junction unmatched. CDR1 and CDR2 from the germline V gene are SGHDT and YYEEEE. The CDR3 sequence is 16 residues long. The CDR3 nucleotides read TGTGCCAGCAGCTTGAATTTGGGACAGGGCACAGATACGCAGTATTTT. This sequence encodes CASSLNLGQGTDTQYF.

This chain uses TRBV5-1 with TRBJ1-1; unclear D gene. The CDR3 spans 15 residues. CDR1 and CDR2 from the germline V gene are SGHRS and YFSETQ. The V end was cut by 0 bases, the J end by 0 bases, with 9 bases between. The CDR3 here is CASSLDLSLNTEAFF. In DNA form, the CDR3 reads TGCGCCAGCAGCTTGGATCTCAGTTTGAACACTGAAGCTTTCTTT. The variable domain in full, completed from reference TRBV5-1 and TRBJ1-1, reads KAGVTQTPRYLIKTRGQQVTLSCSPISGHRSVSWYQQTPGQGLQFLFEYFSETQRNKGNFPGRFSGRQFSNSRSEMNVSTLELGDSALYLCASSLDLSLNTEAFFGQGTRLTVV.

The V call is TRBV5-8, the J call TRBJ2-1, with D possibly being TRBD2 (6 bases). This CDR3 has 16 amino acids. The ends were cut back, 3 bases at V and 4 bases at J, with 17 bases in the middle. Germline values: CDR1 SGHTS, CDR2 YDEGEE. CDR3 loop: CASSSSGERAYNEQFF. The DNA for the CDR3 is TGTGCCAGCAGCTCGTCGGGGGAGCGGGCGTACAATGAGCAGTTCTTC.

The V gene is TRBV28, the J gene TRBJ1-2; no reliable D call. The CDR3 totals 13 residues. Trimming removed 6 bases at V and 4 bases at J, with 12 bases between. In germline, CDR1 is MDHEN, CDR2 SYDVKM. CDR3 in amino acids: CASRAAPGYGYTF. Written as DNA, the CDR3 is TGTGCCAGCAGGGCGGCCCCGGGCTATGGCTACACCTTC.

V usage is TRBV7-2 and J usage is TRBJ1-2, with D maybe TRBD1 (5 bases). This CDR3 is 14 amino acids long. The V end was cut by 4 bases, the J end by 4 bases, with 13 bases between. The germline gives CDR1 SGHTA, CDR2 FQGNSA. CDR3 in DNA: TGTGCCAGCAGCTCCGCGGGGGTTTTCTATGGCTACACCTTC. It encodes CASSSAGVFYGYTF.

This clone has just a few counts. The V gene is TRBV5-1, the J gene TRBJ2-1; D is unclear. Trimming stripped 0 bases from V and 0 bases from J, with 4 bases between. Germline CDR1 SGHRS, CDR2 YFSETQ. The CDR3 loop spans 14 amino acids. The CDR3 DNA is TGCGCCAGCAGCTTGGTTAGCTCCTACAATGAGCAGTTCTTC. Protein sequence: CASSLVSSYNEQFF. Filled out from reference TRBV5-1 and TRBJ2-1, the complete variable domain reads KAGVTQTPRYLIKTRGQQVTLSCSPISGHRSVSWYQQTPGQGLQFLFEYFSETQRNKGNFPGRFSGRQFSNSRSEMNVSTLELGDSALYLCASSLVSSYNEQFFGPGTRLTVL.

The chain carries TRBV4-1 and TRBJ2-5; 10 bases map to TRBD2. CDR1 and CDR2 (germline): MGHRA, YSYEKL. J was trimmed by 5 bases and V by 7 bases; bases with no gene match: 7. There are 14 residues in the CDR3. The CDR3 spells CASKASGSMETQYF. The CDR3 region has the DNA TGCGCCAGCAAGGCTAGCGGGAGCATGGAGACCCAGTACTTC.

This chain uses TRBV7-9 with TRBJ2-2; the match to TRBD2 covers 7 bases. The CDR3 length is 14 residues. Germline-derived CDR1 and CDR2 are SEHNR and FQNEAQ (reference sequence). The J segment lost 4 bases and the V segment lost 5 bases, leaving 4 bases of the junction unmatched. The CDR3 is CASSILARTGELFF. The CDR3 bases are TGTGCCAGCAGCATACTAGCGCGCACCGGGGAGCTGTTTTTT.